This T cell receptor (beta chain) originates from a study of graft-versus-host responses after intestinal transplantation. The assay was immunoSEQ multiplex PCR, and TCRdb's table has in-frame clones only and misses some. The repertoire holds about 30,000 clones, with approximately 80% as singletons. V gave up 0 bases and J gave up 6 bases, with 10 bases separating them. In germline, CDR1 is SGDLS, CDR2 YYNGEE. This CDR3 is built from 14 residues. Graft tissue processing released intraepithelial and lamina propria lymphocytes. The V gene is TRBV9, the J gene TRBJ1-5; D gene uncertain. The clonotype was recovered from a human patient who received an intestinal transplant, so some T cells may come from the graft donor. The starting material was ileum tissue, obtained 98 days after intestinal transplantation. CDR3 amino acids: CASSVDGGTQPQHF. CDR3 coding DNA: TGTGCCAGCAGCGTAGATGGCGGAACTCAGCCCCAGCATTTT.